The next 3 T cell receptor beta chains were all read from a single sample in a study of control samples from healthy donors and cancer patients. Generated by immunoSEQ multiplex PCR, the TCRdb table keeps only in-frame clones and is missing some. In the table there are tens of thousands of clones, around 87% of which are singletons. Source material: blood. The receptors shown here come from a man aged 45-65 years in good health.

V gene TRBV5-1 combines with J gene TRBJ1-5; a possible D gene is TRBD1 (5 bases). Trimming cost V 2 bases and J 3 bases, with 12 bases left between them. CDR3 length equals 15 residues. The germline V gene encodes CDR1 SGHRS and CDR2 YFSETQ. Written as DNA, the CDR3 is TGCGCCAGCAGCTTCTCCGGGGGGATCAATCAGCCCCAGCATTTT. It is translated as CASSFSGGINQPQHF.

V usage is TRBV18 and J usage is TRBJ2-7; D ambiguous. CDR1 is KGHSH and CDR2 is LQKENI in the germline V gene. V was shortened by 6 bases and J by 2 bases, with 11 bases between the two germline ends. The CDR3 runs 13 residues. The CDR3 nucleotides are TGTGCCAGCTCGCCGGGCATAACCTACGAGCAGTACGTC. Its protein is CASSPGITYEQYV.

The rearrangement links TRBV6-6 to TRBJ2-3; 7 nucleotides line up with TRBD2. With 0 bases clipped from V and 6 bases from J, the junction kept 3 bases outside the gene matches. The germline V gene encodes CDR1 MNHNY and CDR2 SVGAGI (reference sequence). CDR3 size: 14 residues. The CDR3 nucleotides read TGTGCCAGCAGTTACTCCCACGGGAGGGATACGCAGTATTTT. This translates into CASSYSHGRDTQYF.